Included here is one T cell receptor beta chain sequence, with context. Its antigen remains unidentified. This record belongs to a study of OX40 agonist ivuxolimab in advanced cancers. Study context: Administration of intravenous ivuxolimab to patients occurred every 2 weeks at 0.01 to 10 mg/kg. Overall study findings and caveats: Relative to CD4+, CD8+ T cells held more expanded clones on average.

Measured with immunoSEQ multiplex PCR; TCRdb has only the in-frame clones, and not every one. The table has about 23,000 clones, approximately 77% seen once. Germline trimming cut 9 bases from V and 2 bases from J; bases unmatched to any gene: 7. This CDR3 comprises 14 residues. From germline, CDR1 is LNHNV and CDR2 YYDKDF (reference sequence). The cohort excluded patients with autoimmune disease history or systemic immunosuppression. The sampling schedule covered blood at baseline, cycle 4 day 1, and cycle 7 day 1. Material: CD4+ or CD8+ T cells sorted from blood, obtained in a trial of the OX40 agonist ivuxolimab. The rearrangement joins TRBV15 to TRBJ2-3, with 8 bases that match TRBD2. The sequence was obtained from an adult with an advanced solid tumor such as melanoma, head and neck, liver or kidney cancer. CDR3 DNA: TGTGCCACGAGGAGCGGGAGAAACACAGATACGCAGTATTTT. Translating gives CATRSGRNTDTQYF.